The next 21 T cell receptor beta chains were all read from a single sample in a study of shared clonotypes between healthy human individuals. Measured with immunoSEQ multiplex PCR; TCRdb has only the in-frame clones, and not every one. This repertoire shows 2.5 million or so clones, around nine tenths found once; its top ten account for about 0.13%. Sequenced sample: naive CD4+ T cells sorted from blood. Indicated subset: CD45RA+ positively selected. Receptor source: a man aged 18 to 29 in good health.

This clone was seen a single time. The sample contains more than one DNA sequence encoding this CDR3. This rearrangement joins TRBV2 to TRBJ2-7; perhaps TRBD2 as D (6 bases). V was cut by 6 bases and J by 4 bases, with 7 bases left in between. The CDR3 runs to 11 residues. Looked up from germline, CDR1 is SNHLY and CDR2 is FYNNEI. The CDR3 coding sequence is TGTGCCAGCAGCGCGGGGTACGAGCAGTACTTC. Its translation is CASSAGYEQYF.

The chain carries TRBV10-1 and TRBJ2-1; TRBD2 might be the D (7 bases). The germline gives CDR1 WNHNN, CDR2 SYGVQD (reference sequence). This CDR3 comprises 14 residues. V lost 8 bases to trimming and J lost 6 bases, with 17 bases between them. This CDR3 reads CASASGGGPNEQFF. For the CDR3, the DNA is TGCGCCAGCGCTTCTGGGGGGGGCCCCAATGAGCAGTTCTTC.

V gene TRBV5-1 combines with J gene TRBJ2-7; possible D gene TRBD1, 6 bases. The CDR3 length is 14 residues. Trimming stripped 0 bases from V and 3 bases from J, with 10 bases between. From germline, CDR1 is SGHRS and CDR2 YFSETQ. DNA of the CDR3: TGCGCCAGCAGCTTGGAGGGACAATTCTACGAGCAGTACTTC. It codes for CASSLEGQFYEQYF.

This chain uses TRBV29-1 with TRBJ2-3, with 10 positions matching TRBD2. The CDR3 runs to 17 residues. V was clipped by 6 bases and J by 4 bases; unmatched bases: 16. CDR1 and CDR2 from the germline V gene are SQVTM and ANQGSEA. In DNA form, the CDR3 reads TGCAGCGTCACGGGAAGACTTAGCGGGGGGAACGCAGATACGCAGTATTTT. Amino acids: CSVTGRLSGGNADTQYF.

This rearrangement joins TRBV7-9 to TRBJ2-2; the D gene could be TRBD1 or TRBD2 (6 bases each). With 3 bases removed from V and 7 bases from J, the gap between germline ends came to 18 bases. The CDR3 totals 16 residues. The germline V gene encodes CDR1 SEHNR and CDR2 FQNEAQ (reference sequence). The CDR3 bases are TGTGCCAGCAGCTTTTGGGGGGCGCCGTCGGGCGGGGAGCTGTTTTTT. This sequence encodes CASSFWGAPSGGELFF.

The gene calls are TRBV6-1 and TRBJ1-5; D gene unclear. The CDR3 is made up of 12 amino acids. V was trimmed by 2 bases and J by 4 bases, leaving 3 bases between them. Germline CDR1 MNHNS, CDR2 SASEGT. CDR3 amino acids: CASSEINQPQHF. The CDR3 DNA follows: TGTGCCAGCAGTGAAATAAATCAGCCCCAGCATTTT.

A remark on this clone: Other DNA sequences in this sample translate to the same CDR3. The DNA for the CDR3 is TGTGCCAGCAGCTTAGCGGGAGGGCTCACCGGGGAGCTGTTTTTT. It specifies CASSLAGGLTGELFF. The rearrangement uses TRBV7-9 and TRBJ2-2, with 7 bases lining up with TRBD2. Trimming at V came to 0 bases and at J to 4 bases, leaving 2 bases not matched to a gene. The germline gives CDR1 SEHNR, CDR2 FQNEAQ (reference sequence). CDR3 length equals 15 residues.

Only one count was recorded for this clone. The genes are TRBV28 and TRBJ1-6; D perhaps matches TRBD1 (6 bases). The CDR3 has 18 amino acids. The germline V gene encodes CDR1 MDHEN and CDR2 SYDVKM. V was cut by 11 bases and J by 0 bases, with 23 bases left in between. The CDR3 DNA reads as TGTGCCGTTCCGGAACCGGGACACTTGAGCTCCTATAATTCACCCCTCCACTTT. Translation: CAVPEPGHLSSYNSPLHF.

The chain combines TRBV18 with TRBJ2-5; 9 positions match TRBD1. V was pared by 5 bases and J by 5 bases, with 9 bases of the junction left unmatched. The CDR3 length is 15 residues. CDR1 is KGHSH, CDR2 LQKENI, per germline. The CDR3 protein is CASSVRDRAGETQYF. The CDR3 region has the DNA TGTGCCAGCTCAGTCCGGGACAGGGCTGGCGAGACCCAGTACTTC. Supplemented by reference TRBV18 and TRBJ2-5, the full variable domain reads NAGVMQNPRHLVRRRGQEARLRCSPMKGHSHVYWYRQLPEEGLKFMVYLQKENIIDESGMPKERFSAEFPKEGPSILRIQQVVRGDSAAYFCASSVRDRAGETQYFGPGTRLLVL.

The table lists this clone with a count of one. The CDR3 coding sequence is TGTGCCAGCAGCCCTCTCGGGGGACTAGCCTCGCAGTATTTT. Its protein is CASSPLGGLASQYF. The chain employs TRBV7-9 and TRBJ2-3; TRBD2 agrees at 9 bases. This CDR3 is 14 amino acids long. Germline V gene data show CDR1 as SEHNR and CDR2 as FQNEAQ (reference sequence). The ends lost 5 bases at V and 10 bases at J; junction bases unmatched: 10.

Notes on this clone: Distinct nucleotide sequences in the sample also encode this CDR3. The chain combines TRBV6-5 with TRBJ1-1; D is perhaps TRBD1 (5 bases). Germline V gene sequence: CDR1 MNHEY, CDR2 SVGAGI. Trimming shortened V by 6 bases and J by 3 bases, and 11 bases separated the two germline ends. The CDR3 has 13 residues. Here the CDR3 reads CASRGGRDTEAFF. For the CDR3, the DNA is TGTGCCAGCAGGGGGGGACGGGACACTGAAGCTTTCTTT.

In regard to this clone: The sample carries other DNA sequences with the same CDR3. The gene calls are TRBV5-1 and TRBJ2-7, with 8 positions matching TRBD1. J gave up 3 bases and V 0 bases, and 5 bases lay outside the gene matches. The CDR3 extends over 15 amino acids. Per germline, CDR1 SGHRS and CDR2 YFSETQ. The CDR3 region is CASSLGQGISYEQYF. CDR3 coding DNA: TGCGCCAGCAGCTTGGGACAGGGGATAAGCTACGAGCAGTACTTC.

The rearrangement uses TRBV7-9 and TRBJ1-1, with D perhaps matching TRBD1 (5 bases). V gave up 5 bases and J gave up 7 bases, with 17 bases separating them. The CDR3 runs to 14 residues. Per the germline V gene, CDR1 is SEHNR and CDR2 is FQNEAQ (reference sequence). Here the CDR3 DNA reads TGTGCCAGCAGCCCTATCAGGGAGCGGGGTGAAGCTTTCTTT. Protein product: CASSPIRERGEAFF.

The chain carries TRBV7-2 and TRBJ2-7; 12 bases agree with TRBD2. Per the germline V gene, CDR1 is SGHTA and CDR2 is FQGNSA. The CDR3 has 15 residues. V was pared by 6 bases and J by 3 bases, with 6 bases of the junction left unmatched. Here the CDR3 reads CASRNRLAGDYEQYF. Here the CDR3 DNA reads TGTGCCAGCAGAAATAGACTAGCGGGGGACTACGAGCAGTACTTC.

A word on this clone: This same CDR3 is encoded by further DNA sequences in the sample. CDR3 sequence reads: CASSLFREETQYF. As DNA, the CDR3 is TGTGCCAGCAGTTTATTTCGGGAAGAGACCCAGTACTTC. V usage is TRBV27 and J usage is TRBJ2-5; D is unclear. Germline V gene lookup returns CDR1 MNHEY and CDR2 SMNVEV (reference sequence). The length of the CDR3 is 13 residues. V dropped 1 base and J dropped 3 bases, with 6 bases sitting between them.

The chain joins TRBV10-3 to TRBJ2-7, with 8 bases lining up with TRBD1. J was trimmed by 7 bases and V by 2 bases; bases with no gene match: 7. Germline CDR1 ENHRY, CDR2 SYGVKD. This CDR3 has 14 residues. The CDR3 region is CAISEAGGTGEQYF. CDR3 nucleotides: TGTGCCATCAGTGAGGCAGGGGGCACAGGGGAGCAGTACTTC.

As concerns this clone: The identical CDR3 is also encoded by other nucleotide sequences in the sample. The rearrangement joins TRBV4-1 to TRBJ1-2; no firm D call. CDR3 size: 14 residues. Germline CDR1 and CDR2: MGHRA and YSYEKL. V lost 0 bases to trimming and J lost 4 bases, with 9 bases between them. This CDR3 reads CASSQDSGSYGYTF. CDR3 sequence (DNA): TGCGCCAGCAGCCAAGATTCGGGATCCTATGGCTACACCTTC.

For the CDR3, the DNA is TGTGCCAGTAAGGAGGACCCAAGGGTAACTAATGAAAAACTGTTTTTT. Its translation: CASKEDPRVTNEKLFF. The chain has TRBV19 and TRBJ1-4; D unresolved. The CDR3 is made up of 16 amino acids. The V gene's germline CDR1 is LNHDA and CDR2 SQIVND (reference sequence). V lost 7 bases and J lost 1, with 16 bases in between. The variable domain in full, completed from reference TRBV19 and TRBJ1-4, reads DGGITQSPKYLFRKEGQNVTLSCEQNLNHDAMYWYRQDPGQGLRLIYYSQIVNDFQKGDIAEGYSVSREKKESFPLTVTSAQKNPTAFYLCASKEDPRVTNEKLFFGSGTQLSVL.

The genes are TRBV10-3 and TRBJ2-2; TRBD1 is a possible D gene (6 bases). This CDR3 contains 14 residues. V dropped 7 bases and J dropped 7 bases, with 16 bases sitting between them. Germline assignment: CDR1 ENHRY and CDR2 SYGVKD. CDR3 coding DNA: TGTGCCATCAACACAGGGAAAGGGAACGGGGAGCTGTTTTTT. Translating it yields CAINTGKGNGELFF.

The CDR3, as DNA: TGTGCCAGCAGCTTTATTGAGTACGGTCAGTTCTTC. It yields the protein CASSFIEYGQFF. This chain connects TRBV11-2 to TRBJ2-1; no reliable D call. Trimming took off 3 bases at V and 13 bases at J, with 13 bases between the two ends. This CDR3 contains 12 residues. Germline lookup yields CDR1 SGHAT and CDR2 FQNNGV.

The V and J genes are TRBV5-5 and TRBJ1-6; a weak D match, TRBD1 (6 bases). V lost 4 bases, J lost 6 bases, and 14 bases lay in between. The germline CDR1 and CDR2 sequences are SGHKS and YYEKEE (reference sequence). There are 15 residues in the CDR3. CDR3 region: CASSGRQVLNSPLHF. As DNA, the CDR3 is TGTGCCAGCAGCGGGAGACAGGTCCTTAATTCACCCCTCCACTTT.